A selection of T cell receptor beta chains follows, all from one sample in a study of blood T cell repertoires in COVID-19. Data came from immunoSEQ multiplex PCR; TCRdb stores just in-frame clones and leaves some out. The data contain roughly 7,800 clones, 88% of them singletons. Sequences were obtained from peripheral blood. These receptors were taken from a woman between 45 and 60 years old with active or convalescent COVID-19. Both conserved end residues are part of each CDR3. Fields, in order: V gene, clone size, D gene, J gene, CDR3 protein, CDR3 DNA. The D gene is left open where the match is weak. A row's size may be missing; if present it is once, few, many or a size class.

v_gene: TRBV27; abundance: NA; d_gene: TRBD1; j_gene: TRBJ2-1; CDR3aa: CASSQGAGYNEQFF; CDR3nt: TGTGCCAGCAGCCAGGGGGCGGGTTACAATGAGCAGTTCTTC
v_gene: TRBV12-3/TRBV12-4; abundance: NA; d_gene: NA; j_gene: TRBJ1-5; CDR3aa: CASSQRENQPQHF; CDR3nt: TGTGCCAGCAGTCAAAGGGAGAATCAGCCCCAGCATTTT
v_gene: TRBV5-1; abundance: NA; d_gene: NA; j_gene: TRBJ2-3; CDR3aa: CASSLPSLAGTDTQYF; CDR3nt: TGCGCCAGCAGCTTGCCCTCTCTGGCGGGCACAGATACGCAGTATTTT
v_gene: TRBV28; abundance: NA; d_gene: NA; j_gene: TRBJ1-1; CDR3aa: CASNTLRVGTEAFF; CDR3nt: TGTGCCAGCAATACACTCAGGGTGGGCACTGAAGCTTTCTTT
v_gene: TRBV7-2; abundance: NA; d_gene: NA; j_gene: TRBJ2-3; CDR3aa: CASSAGSTDTQYF; CDR3nt: TGTGCCAGCAGCGCGGGTAGCACAGATACGCAGTATTTT
v_gene: TRBV27; abundance: NA; d_gene: TRBD1; j_gene: TRBJ1-6; CDR3aa: CASRGGTGAPSPLHF; CDR3nt: TGTGCCAGCAGGGGGGGGACAGGGGCCCCTTCACCCCTCCACTTT
v_gene: TRBV30; abundance: NA; d_gene: TRBD2; j_gene: TRBJ2-1; CDR3aa: CAWSRLAGGRNEQFF; CDR3nt: TGTGCCTGGAGCCGACTAGCGGGGGGGCGCAATGAGCAGTTCTTC
v_gene: TRBV27; abundance: NA; d_gene: TRBD2; j_gene: TRBJ2-5; CDR3aa: CASSFASGSQETQYF; CDR3nt: TGTGCCAGCAGTTTTGCTAGCGGGAGCCAAGAGACCCAGTACTTC
v_gene: TRBV11-2; abundance: NA; d_gene: NA; j_gene: TRBJ2-1; CDR3aa: CASSLGAEQFF; CDR3nt: TGTGCCAGCAGCTTAGGGGCTGAGCAGTTCTTC
v_gene: TRBV7-2; abundance: NA; d_gene: TRBD2; j_gene: TRBJ2-2; CDR3aa: CASSLLPAGRSANTGELFF; CDR3nt: TGTGCCAGCAGCCTACTTCCAGCGGGGCGAAGTGCGAACACCGGGGAGCTGTTTTTT
v_gene: TRBV4-3; abundance: NA; d_gene: NA; j_gene: TRBJ1-2; CDR3aa: CASSPGRGNYGYTF; CDR3nt: TGCGCCAGCAGCCCGGGGAGGGGGAACTATGGCTACACCTTC
v_gene: TRBV28; abundance: NA; d_gene: NA; j_gene: TRBJ1-5; CDR3aa: CASSPNGGGGNQPQHF; CDR3nt: TGTGCCAGCAGTCCCAACGGGGGGGGCGGCAATCAGCCCCAGCATTTT
v_gene: TRBV30; abundance: NA; d_gene: NA; j_gene: TRBJ1-6; CDR3aa: CAWSVMSRGGSPLHF; CDR3nt: TGTGCCTGGAGTGTAATGAGTAGGGGTGGTTCACCCCTCCACTTT
v_gene: TRBV30; abundance: NA; d_gene: NA; j_gene: TRBJ1-6; CDR3aa: CAWKEPRSSYNSPLHF; CDR3nt: TGTGCCTGGAAAGAACCGAGGAGCTCCTATAATTCACCCCTCCACTTT
v_gene: TRBV19; abundance: NA; d_gene: NA; j_gene: TRBJ1-5; CDR3aa: CASMSVRESAQPQHF; CDR3nt: TGTGCCAGTATGAGCGTCCGGGAAAGCGCTCAGCCCCAGCATTTT
v_gene: TRBV28; abundance: NA; d_gene: NA; j_gene: TRBJ2-7; CDR3aa: CASSFDTAGHPYEQYF; CDR3nt: TGTGCCAGCAGTTTTGATACCGCAGGACACCCCTACGAGCAGTACTTC
v_gene: TRBV28; abundance: NA; d_gene: NA; j_gene: TRBJ2-6; CDR3aa: CASSDGGSGANVLTF; CDR3nt: TGTGCCAGCAGTGACGGGGGCTCTGGGGCCAACGTCCTGACTTTC
v_gene: TRBV18; abundance: NA; d_gene: TRBD1; j_gene: TRBJ1-2; CDR3aa: CASSSQGDYGYTF; CDR3nt: TGTGCCAGCTCATCGCAGGGGGACTATGGCTACACCTTC
v_gene: TRBV14; abundance: NA; d_gene: NA; j_gene: TRBJ2-5; CDR3aa: CASSQVLQETQYF; CDR3nt: TGTGCCAGCAGCCAAGTCCTTCAAGAGACCCAGTACTTC
v_gene: TRBV4-3; abundance: NA; d_gene: NA; j_gene: TRBJ1-1; CDR3aa: CASSRGRTLNTEAFF; CDR3nt: TGCGCCAGCAGCCGTGGACGGACTCTAAACACTGAAGCTTTCTTT
v_gene: TRBV4-1; abundance: NA; d_gene: TRBD1; j_gene: TRBJ1-1; CDR3aa: CASSQGQGMNTEAFF; CDR3nt: TGCGCCAGCAGCCAAGGACAGGGGATGAACACTGAAGCTTTCTTT
v_gene: TRBV6-5; abundance: NA; d_gene: NA; j_gene: TRBJ1-4; CDR3aa: CASRPRQRVNEKLFF; CDR3nt: TGTGCCAGCAGGCCCCGACAGCGGGTTAATGAAAAACTGTTTTTT
v_gene: TRBV19; abundance: NA; d_gene: NA; j_gene: TRBJ1-2; CDR3aa: CASSIPAGAHYGYTF; CDR3nt: TGTGCCAGTAGTATCCCGGCAGGGGCGCACTATGGCTACACCTTC
v_gene: TRBV28; abundance: NA; d_gene: NA; j_gene: TRBJ2-3; CDR3aa: CASSLYLGRDSTDTQYF; CDR3nt: TGTGCCAGCAGTTTATATCTTGGGCGGGACAGCACAGATACGCAGTATTTT
v_gene: TRBV5-6; abundance: NA; d_gene: NA; j_gene: TRBJ2-2; CDR3aa: CASSLERETVAGELFF; CDR3nt: TGTGCCAGCAGCTTGGAGAGGGAGACCGTCGCCGGGGAGCTGTTTTTT
v_gene: TRBV2; abundance: NA; d_gene: TRBD1; j_gene: TRBJ2-3; CDR3aa: CASSFGQGINTDTQYF; CDR3nt: TGTGCCAGCAGTTTCGGACAGGGCATAAACACAGATACGCAGTATTTT
v_gene: TRBV9; abundance: NA; d_gene: NA; j_gene: TRBJ2-7; CDR3aa: CASSAGGWTGAEQYF; CDR3nt: TGTGCCAGCAGCGCGGGGGGGTGGACAGGGGCCGAGCAGTACTTC
v_gene: TRBV27; abundance: NA; d_gene: TRBD2; j_gene: TRBJ2-7; CDR3aa: CASSLGGGYEQYF; CDR3nt: TGTGCCAGCAGTCTAGGCGGGGGCTACGAGCAGTACTTC
v_gene: TRBV9; abundance: once; d_gene: NA; j_gene: TRBJ1-2; CDR3aa: CASSPPGRTYGYTF; CDR3nt: TGTGCCAGCAGCCCCCCCGGGAGGACCTATGGCTACACCTTC
v_gene: TRBV27; abundance: NA; d_gene: TRBD1; j_gene: TRBJ2-3; CDR3aa: CASSPGQRTDTQYF; CDR3nt: TGTGCCAGCAGTCCGGGACAGCGCACAGATACGCAGTATTTT
v_gene: TRBV7-9; abundance: NA; d_gene: NA; j_gene: TRBJ1-2; CDR3aa: CASSLLEWGTRGYTF; CDR3nt: TGTGCCAGCAGCTTATTGGAATGGGGGACTCGTGGCTACACCTTC
v_gene: TRBV3-1/TRBV3-2; abundance: once; d_gene: TRBD1; j_gene: TRBJ1-1; CDR3aa: CASSQAGGMAFF; CDR3nt: TGTGCCAGCAGCCAAGCAGGGGGTATGGCTTTCTTT
v_gene: TRBV18; abundance: NA; d_gene: NA; j_gene: TRBJ2-5; CDR3aa: CASSPPGVSYQETQYF; CDR3nt: TGTGCCAGCTCACCCCCAGGGGTTAGCTACCAAGAGACCCAGTACTTC
v_gene: TRBV19; abundance: NA; d_gene: TRBD2; j_gene: TRBJ2-5; CDR3aa: CASKAGPGVVAQYF; CDR3nt: TGTGCCAGTAAAGCGGGGCCGGGGGTTGTGGCCCAGTACTTC
v_gene: TRBV6-5; abundance: NA; d_gene: TRBD1; j_gene: TRBJ2-5; CDR3aa: CASSRDRQETQYF; CDR3nt: TGTGCCAGCAGTCGGGACAGGCAAGAGACCCAGTACTTC
v_gene: TRBV18; abundance: NA; d_gene: TRBD2; j_gene: TRBJ2-1; CDR3aa: CASSPNGLAFTYNEQFF; CDR3nt: TGTGCCAGCTCACCGAACGGACTAGCGTTTACCTACAATGAGCAGTTCTTC
v_gene: TRBV5-1; abundance: few; d_gene: TRBD1; j_gene: TRBJ1-1; CDR3aa: CASSLRGGGVAFF; CDR3nt: TGCGCCAGCAGCTTACGAGGGGGCGGTGTAGCTTTCTTT
v_gene: TRBV29-1; abundance: NA; d_gene: TRBD1; j_gene: TRBJ1-6; CDR3aa: CSVQGADSPLHF; CDR3nt: TGCAGCGTTCAGGGGGCGGATTCACCCCTCCACTTT
v_gene: TRBV30; abundance: few; d_gene: NA; j_gene: TRBJ1-1; CDR3aa: CACDNGVTEAFF; CDR3nt: TGTGCCTGCGATAATGGAGTAACTGAAGCTTTCTTT
v_gene: TRBV29-1; abundance: NA; d_gene: TRBD1; j_gene: TRBJ2-5; CDR3aa: CSVFTGGGETQYF; CDR3nt: TGCAGCGTGTTCACAGGGGGAGGAGAGACCCAGTACTTC
v_gene: TRBV6-6; abundance: NA; d_gene: NA; j_gene: TRBJ2-7; CDR3aa: CASRPTGIGYEQYF; CDR3nt: TGTGCCAGCAGACCCACCGGGATCGGCTACGAGCAGTACTTC
v_gene: TRBV7-8; abundance: NA; d_gene: TRBD1; j_gene: TRBJ1-3; CDR3aa: CASSLAGGLGNTIYF; CDR3nt: TGTGCCAGCAGCCTGGCAGGGGGCCTCGGAAACACCATATATTTT
v_gene: TRBV2; abundance: NA; d_gene: NA; j_gene: TRBJ2-1; CDR3aa: CASGNREGRVQFF; CDR3nt: TGTGCCAGCGGGAACCGGGAAGGGCGGGTGCAGTTCTTC
v_gene: TRBV7-8; abundance: NA; d_gene: TRBD1; j_gene: TRBJ2-2; CDR3aa: CASSPGQGWTGELFF; CDR3nt: TGTGCCAGCAGCCCAGGACAGGGTTGGACCGGGGAGCTGTTTTTT
v_gene: TRBV12-5; abundance: NA; d_gene: TRBD1; j_gene: TRBJ1-1; CDR3aa: CASGSALGQGNTEAFF; CDR3nt: TGTGCTAGTGGCTCAGCTCTGGGACAGGGGAACACTGAAGCTTTCTTT
v_gene: TRBV5-6; abundance: NA; d_gene: NA; j_gene: TRBJ2-5; CDR3aa: CASSLEQETQYF; CDR3nt: TGTGCCAGCAGCCTGGAACAGGAGACCCAGTACTTC
v_gene: TRBV12-3/TRBV12-4; abundance: NA; d_gene: NA; j_gene: TRBJ1-6; CDR3aa: CASTDINSPLHF; CDR3nt: TGTGCCAGCACCGACATTAATTCACCCCTCCACTTT
v_gene: TRBV7-2; abundance: NA; d_gene: TRBD2; j_gene: TRBJ2-1; CDR3aa: CASSGSGMDNEQFF; CDR3nt: TGTGCCAGCAGCGGTAGCGGGATGGACAATGAGCAGTTCTTC
v_gene: TRBV28; abundance: NA; d_gene: TRBD2; j_gene: TRBJ2-5; CDR3aa: CASSPPGLQETQYF; CDR3nt: TGTGCCAGCAGCCCTCCGGGACTACAAGAGACCCAGTACTTC
v_gene: TRBV30; abundance: NA; d_gene: TRBD1; j_gene: TRBJ2-7; CDR3aa: CAVGTGGVEQYF; CDR3nt: TGTGCCGTAGGGACAGGGGGAGTAGAGCAGTACTTC
v_gene: TRBV10-1; abundance: NA; d_gene: NA; j_gene: TRBJ1-1; CDR3aa: CASSESGAPGENTEAFF; CDR3nt: TGCGCCAGCAGTGAGTCGGGAGCTCCAGGGGAGAACACTGAAGCTTTCTTT
v_gene: TRBV2; abundance: NA; d_gene: TRBD1; j_gene: TRBJ1-1; CDR3aa: CASSLNRGRNTEAFF; CDR3nt: TGTGCCAGCAGTCTGAACAGGGGGCGGAACACTGAAGCTTTCTTT
v_gene: TRBV2; abundance: NA; d_gene: TRBD2; j_gene: TRBJ2-1; CDR3aa: CASSTGTTYNEQFF; CDR3nt: TGTGCCAGCAGTACCGGGACTACTTACAATGAGCAGTTCTTC
v_gene: TRBV12-3/TRBV12-4; abundance: NA; d_gene: NA; j_gene: TRBJ2-1; CDR3aa: CASSFRAGEQFF; CDR3nt: TGTGCCAGCAGTTTTAGGGCGGGTGAGCAGTTCTTC
v_gene: TRBV29-1; abundance: once; d_gene: TRBD2; j_gene: TRBJ2-1; CDR3aa: CSVSPPGLAYSNEQFF; CDR3nt: TGCAGCGTTTCTCCCCCCGGACTAGCGTATTCCAATGAGCAGTTCTTC
v_gene: TRBV4-2; abundance: once; d_gene: NA; j_gene: TRBJ1-2; CDR3aa: CASRSNREGLGYTF; CDR3nt: TGTGCCAGCAGGAGTAACAGGGAGGGTCTTGGCTACACCTTC
v_gene: TRBV4-3; abundance: NA; d_gene: TRBD1; j_gene: TRBJ2-2; CDR3aa: CASSRTDREVSTGELFF; CDR3nt: TGCGCCAGCAGCCGGACGGACAGGGAGGTTTCCACCGGGGAGCTGTTTTTT